This TCR beta chain came from a study of cytomegalovirus exposure and HLA in healthy donors. Concerning this clone itself: Its antigen is unknown. Compared with germline, one end of the junction differs, possibly owing to a read error.

The V gene's germline CDR1 is SEHNR and CDR2 FQNEAQ (reference sequence). The CDR3 extends over 12 amino acids. 60 Vbeta and 13 Jbeta primers were used in PCR. Sequencing used immunoSEQ multiplex PCR; TCRdb keeps in-frame clones, though not all of them. The sample yields more than 95,000 clones, under 85% seen once. Whole-study results and caveats: Previously analyzed data showed that most TCR beta V segments were productive at a frequency of about 87% or about 30%. Across HLA loci, a later analysis found differing TCR association rates, with DRB1 most and HLA-C fewest.

The clonotype was recovered from a man aged 45-65 years in good health and CMV-seropositive. The sequencing sample was made of PBMCs. The chain couples TRBV7-9 to TRBJ2-7; 7 bases fit TRBD1. The CDR3 sequence: CSSSQTGNEQYF. The CDR3 DNA sequence: TGTTCCAGCAGCCAGACAGGGAACGAGCAGTACTTC. Full variable domain (outside the CDR3, taken from reference TRBV7-9 and TRBJ2-7): DTGVSQNPRHKITKRGQNVTFRCDPISEHNRLYWYRQTLGQGPEFLTYFQNEAQLEKSRLLSDRFSAERPKGSFSTLEIQRTEQGDSAMYLCSSSQTGNEQYFGPGTRLTVT.